Here is one T cell receptor (beta chain) with its context. The CDR3 totals 13 residues. Germline V gene lookup returns CDR1 SQVTM and CDR2 ANQGSEA. V was trimmed by 7 bases and J by 4 bases, leaving 15 bases between them. This specimen belongs to a study of cytomegalovirus exposure and HLA in healthy donors. In the PCR, 60 Vbeta and 13 Jbeta primers were used. Profiled with immunoSEQ multiplex PCR; TCRdb holds only in-frame clones, not every one. The profile covers around 130,000 clones, with approximately 70% appearing a single time and around 1.6% taken by the ten largest. This sequence joins TRBV29-1 and TRBJ2-3; D is perhaps TRBD2 (7 bases). The source is a woman aged 30 to 39 in good health and CMV-seronegative. The source material was PBMCs. CDR3 residues: CSAKGGRADTQYF. The CDR3 coding sequence is TGCAGCGCCAAGGGGGGGAGAGCAGATACGCAGTATTTT.